The rows below give T cell receptor beta chains drawn from one sample of a study of T cell responses to AZD1222 COVID-19 vaccine. The protocol was immunoSEQ multiplex PCR, while the TCRdb copy is restricted to in-frame clones and leaves out a portion. The sample has more than 250,000 clones, approximately 93% seen once. The material sequenced was peripheral blood, taken on day 0 of AZD1222 vaccination. The receptors originated from an adult in good health. CDR3s include the opening cysteine and the closing phenylalanine or tryptophan. A D gene is named only where the DNA matches it firmly. A clone size is listed for some rows: how often the clone was seen (once, few, many), or a class if it is expanded.

J | D | size | V | CDR3 | DNA
TRBJ1-5 | . | . | TRBV11-2 | CASSFGHDQPQHF | TGTGCCAGCAGCTTTGGGCACGATCAGCCCCAGCATTTT
TRBJ1-2 | TRBD1 | . | TRBV7-9 | CASTQTGGRGYTF | TGTGCCAGCACCCAAACAGGGGGCCGGGGCTACACCTTC
TRBJ2-5 | . | . | TRBV5-1 | CASSLEGVVYQETQYF | TGCGCCAGCAGCTTGGAAGGGGTTGTGTACCAAGAGACCCAGTACTTC
TRBJ2-1 | TRBD2 | . | TRBV11-1 | CASSRRGLADNEQFF | TGTGCCAGCAGCCGAAGAGGACTAGCGGATAATGAGCAGTTCTTC
TRBJ1-1 | . | . | TRBV7-9 | CASSELWGNTEAFF | TGTGCCAGCAGCGAGCTCTGGGGGAACACTGAAGCTTTCTTT
TRBJ2-1 | . | once | TRBV7-9 | CASLRGSDNEQFF | TGTGCCAGCCTCCGGGGGTCGGACAATGAGCAGTTCTTC
TRBJ1-5 | . | . | TRBV19 | CASTPDGRNQPQHF | TGTGCCAGTACCCCGGACGGGAGAAATCAGCCCCAGCATTTT
TRBJ1-5 | TRBD1 | . | TRBV2 | CASSPRQGVGQPQHF | TGTGCCAGCAGTCCCCGACAGGGGGTAGGGCAGCCCCAGCATTTT
TRBJ2-7 | . | . | TRBV7-6 | CASSQRVGATYEQYF | TGTGCCAGCAGCCAAAGGGTAGGGGCTACCTACGAGCAGTACTTC
TRBJ2-7 | TRBD1 | . | TRBV6-2/TRBV6-3 | CASSLTGWDYEQYF | TGTGCCAGCAGTTTGACAGGGTGGGACTACGAGCAGTACTTC
TRBJ2-2 | . | . | TRBV29-1 | CSAGRNTGELFF | TGCAGCGCTGGGCGGAACACCGGGGAGCTGTTTTTT
TRBJ1-2 | TRBD1 | once | TRBV27 | CASSLWGRGNGYTF | TGTGCCAGCAGTTTATGGGGCAGGGGGAATGGCTACACCTTC
TRBJ1-6 | TRBD1 | . | TRBV29-1 | CSVADRGDSPLHF | TGCAGCGTTGCGGACAGGGGGGATTCACCCCTCCACTTT
TRBJ2-1 | TRBD1 | once | TRBV2 | CASSEGGQYNEQFF | TGTGCCAGCAGTGAAGGGGGACAGTACAATGAGCAGTTCTTC
TRBJ2-3 | . | . | TRBV9 | CASSVGGGRATDTQYF | TGTGCCAGCAGCGTAGGTGGCGGGCGGGCCACAGATACGCAGTATTTT
TRBJ2-7 | . | . | TRBV6-6 | CASRLDYEQYF | TGTGCCAGCAGGCTAGACTACGAGCAGTACTTC
TRBJ2-7 | TRBD2 | . | TRBV2 | CATSPSRGASIEQYF | TGTGCCACCTCCCCTTCGCGGGGGGCCTCGATAGAGCAGTACTTC
TRBJ1-1 | . | . | TRBV28 | CASYSWGSLSFTEAFF | TGTGCCAGCTATTCATGGGGCTCGCTGTCATTCACTGAAGCTTTCTTT
TRBJ1-1 | . | . | TRBV9 | CASSARDMNTEAFF | TGTGCCAGCAGCGCCCGGGACATGAACACTGAAGCTTTCTTT
TRBJ1-1 | TRBD1 | . | TRBV27 | CASQLRGPNTEAFF | TGTGCCAGTCAGTTAAGGGGGCCCAACACTGAAGCTTTCTTT
TRBJ2-3 | TRBD2 | . | TRBV28 | CASRVLAGTQDTQYF | TGTGCCAGCAGGGTACTAGCGGGAACCCAAGATACGCAGTATTTT
TRBJ2-1 | TRBD2 | . | TRBV3-1/TRBV3-2 | CASSTGRGYNEQFF | TGTGCCAGCAGTACGGGGCGGGGGTACAATGAGCAGTTCTTC
TRBJ2-5 | . | . | TRBV6-5 | CASTRDTGQETQYF | TGTGCCAGCACGCGGGACACCGGACAAGAGACCCAGTACTTC
TRBJ2-3 | . | . | TRBV5-8 | CASGPDTQYF | TGTGCCAGCGGGCCAGATACGCAGTATTTT
TRBJ2-7 | TRBD2 | . | TRBV9 | CASSARAGVTGEQYF | TGTGCCAGCAGCGCACGAGCGGGAGTAACGGGTGAGCAGTACTTC
TRBJ2-5 | . | . | TRBV7-2 | CASSLAVGETQYF | TGTGCCAGCAGCTTAGCGGTGGGGGAGACCCAGTACTTC
TRBJ2-1 | . | . | TRBV4-1 | CASSQEGGGTLYNEQFF | TGCGCCAGCAGCCAAGAGGGAGGGGGGACCCTCTACAATGAGCAGTTCTTC
TRBJ1-2 | TRBD1 | . | TRBV28 | CASSTVDRGKNYGYTF | TGTGCCAGCAGTACTGTCGACAGGGGTAAAAACTATGGCTACACCTTC
TRBJ1-1 | . | . | TRBV27 | CASSPQDWTVGPEAFF | TGTGCCAGCAGTCCTCAAGACTGGACAGTGGGGCCTGAAGCTTTCTTT
TRBJ1-1 | TRBD1 | . | TRBV12-5 | CASGSGTGQAFF | TGTGCTAGTGGTTCCGGGACAGGGCAAGCTTTCTTT
TRBJ1-2 | TRBD1 | . | TRBV29-1 | CSVRRDSPNYGYTF | TGCAGCGTCCGTCGGGACAGCCCTAACTATGGCTACACCTTC
TRBJ1-2 | . | . | TRBV27 | CATSRDTTNYGYTF | TGTGCCACGTCTAGGGACACCACCAACTATGGCTACACCTTC
TRBJ2-7 | . | once | TRBV5-4 | CASSLESGVAEQYF | TGTGCCAGCAGCTTGGAGTCAGGGGTCGCCGAGCAGTACTTC
TRBJ1-5 | . | . | TRBV7-9 | CASSSAAQPQHF | TGTGCCAGCAGCTCGGCTGCTCAGCCCCAGCATTTT
TRBJ1-4 | . | . | TRBV20-1 | CSATGAEGAFF | TGCAGTGCTACAGGGGCCGAAGGGGCGTTTTTT
TRBJ1-3 | . | . | TRBV15 | CATSERGSGNTIYF | TGTGCCACCAGCGAGCGGGGCTCTGGAAACACCATATATTTT
TRBJ2-7 | TRBD2 | . | TRBV19 | CASSSSGGSYEQYF | TGTGCCAGTAGCAGTAGCGGGGGCTCCTACGAGCAGTACTTC
TRBJ1-1 | . | . | TRBV7-2 | CASSLILGEAFF | TGTGCCAGCAGCTTAATCCTGGGTGAAGCTTTCTTT
TRBJ2-1 | . | . | TRBV7-2 | CASSDMGWEDNEQFF | TGTGCCAGCAGCGATATGGGATGGGAGGACAATGAGCAGTTCTTC
TRBJ2-3 | TRBD2 | . | TRBV9 | CASSPRDSGGVNTQYF | TGTGCCAGCAGCCCCCGGGATAGCGGGGGGGTGAATACGCAGTATTTT
TRBJ2-2 | . | . | TRBV11-1 | CASSPNRGGTGELFF | TGTGCCAGCAGCCCCAACAGGGGGGGTACCGGGGAGCTGTTTTTT
TRBJ2-2 | . | . | TRBV9 | CASSPRTHTGELFF | TGTGCCAGCAGCCCACGGACACACACCGGGGAGCTGTTTTTT